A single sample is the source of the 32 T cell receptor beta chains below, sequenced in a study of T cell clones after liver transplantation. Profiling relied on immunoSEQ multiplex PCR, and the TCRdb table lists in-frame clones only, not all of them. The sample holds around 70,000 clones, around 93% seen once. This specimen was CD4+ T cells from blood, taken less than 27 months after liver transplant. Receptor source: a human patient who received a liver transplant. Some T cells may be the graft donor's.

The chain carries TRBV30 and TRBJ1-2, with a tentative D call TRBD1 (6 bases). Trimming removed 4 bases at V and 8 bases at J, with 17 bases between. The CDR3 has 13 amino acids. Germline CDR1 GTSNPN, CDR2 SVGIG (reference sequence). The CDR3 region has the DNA TGTGCCTGGACCACAAGGGGGGGCGCGGGCTACACCTTC. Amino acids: CAWTTRGGAGYTF.

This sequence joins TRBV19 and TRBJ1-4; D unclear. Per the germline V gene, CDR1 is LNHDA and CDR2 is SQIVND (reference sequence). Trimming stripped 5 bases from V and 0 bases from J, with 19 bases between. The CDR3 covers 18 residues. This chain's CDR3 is CASSPRGSIGPTNEKLFF. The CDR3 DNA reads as TGTGCCAGTAGTCCCCGAGGGTCAATTGGACCAACTAATGAAAAACTGTTTTTT. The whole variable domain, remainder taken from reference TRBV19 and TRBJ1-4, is DGGITQSPKYLFRKEGQNVTLSCEQNLNHDAMYWYRQDPGQGLRLIYYSQIVNDFQKGDIAEGYSVSREKKESFPLTVTSAQKNPTAFYLCASSPRGSIGPTNEKLFFGSGTQLSVL.

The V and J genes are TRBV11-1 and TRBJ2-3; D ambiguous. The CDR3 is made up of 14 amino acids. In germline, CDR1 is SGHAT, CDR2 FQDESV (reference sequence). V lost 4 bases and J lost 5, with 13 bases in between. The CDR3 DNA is TGTGCCAGCAGCTCTAGGGCCGACGGAGATACGCAGTATTTT. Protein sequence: CASSSRADGDTQYF.

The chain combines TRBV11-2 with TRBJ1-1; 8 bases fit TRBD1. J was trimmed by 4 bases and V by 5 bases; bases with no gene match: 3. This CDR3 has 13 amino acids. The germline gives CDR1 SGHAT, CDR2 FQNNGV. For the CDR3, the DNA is TGTGCCAGCAGCCGGACAGGGCTCACTGAAGCTTTCTTT. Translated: CASSRTGLTEAFF.

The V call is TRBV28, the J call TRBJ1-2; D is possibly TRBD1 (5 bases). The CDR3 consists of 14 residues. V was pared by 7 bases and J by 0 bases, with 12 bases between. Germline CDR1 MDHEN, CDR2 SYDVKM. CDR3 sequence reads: CASKSGNTNYGYTF. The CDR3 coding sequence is TGTGCCAGCAAATCAGGGAATACTAACTATGGCTACACCTTC.

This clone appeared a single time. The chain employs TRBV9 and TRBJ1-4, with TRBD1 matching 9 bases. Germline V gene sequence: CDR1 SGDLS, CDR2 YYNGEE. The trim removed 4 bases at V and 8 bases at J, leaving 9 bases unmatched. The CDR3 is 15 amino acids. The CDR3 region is CASSLGDREGEKLFF. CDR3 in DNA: TGTGCCAGCAGCCTAGGGGACAGGGAAGGGGAAAAACTGTTTTTT.

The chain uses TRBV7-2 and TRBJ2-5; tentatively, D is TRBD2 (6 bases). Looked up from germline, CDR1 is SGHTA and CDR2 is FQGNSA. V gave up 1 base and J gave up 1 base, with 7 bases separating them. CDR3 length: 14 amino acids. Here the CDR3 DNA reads TGTGCCAGCAGCTTAGTGGGGGGCCAAGAGACCCAGTACTTC. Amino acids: CASSLVGGQETQYF.

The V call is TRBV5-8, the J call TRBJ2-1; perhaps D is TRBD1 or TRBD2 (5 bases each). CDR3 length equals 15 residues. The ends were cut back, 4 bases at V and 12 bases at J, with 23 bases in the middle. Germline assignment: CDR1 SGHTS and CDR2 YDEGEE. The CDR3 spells CASSRTGTRRDWQFF. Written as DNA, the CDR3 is TGTGCCAGCAGCCGAACCGGGACCCGGCGAGACTGGCAGTTCTTC.

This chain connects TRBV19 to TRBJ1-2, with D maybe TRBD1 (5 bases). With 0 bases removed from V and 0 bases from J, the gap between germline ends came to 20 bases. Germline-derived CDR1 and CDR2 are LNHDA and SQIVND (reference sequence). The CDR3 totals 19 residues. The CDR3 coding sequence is TGTGCCAGTAGTATAGATCTGAGGGGCAGGGTAGGAGCTAACTATGGCTACACCTTC. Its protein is CASSIDLRGRVGANYGYTF.

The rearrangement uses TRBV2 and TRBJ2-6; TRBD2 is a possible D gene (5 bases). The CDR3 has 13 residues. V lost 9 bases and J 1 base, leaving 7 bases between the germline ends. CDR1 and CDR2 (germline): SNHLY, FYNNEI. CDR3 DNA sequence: TGTGCCAGGAGGGTTTCTGGGGCCAACGTCCTGACTTTC. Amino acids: CARRVSGANVLTF.

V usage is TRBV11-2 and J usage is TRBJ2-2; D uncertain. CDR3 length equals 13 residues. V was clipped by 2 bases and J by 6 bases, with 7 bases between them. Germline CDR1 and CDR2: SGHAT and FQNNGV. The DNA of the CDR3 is TGTGCCAGCAGCTTATCGGGTCCCGGGGAGCTGTTTTTT. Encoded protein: CASSLSGPGELFF.

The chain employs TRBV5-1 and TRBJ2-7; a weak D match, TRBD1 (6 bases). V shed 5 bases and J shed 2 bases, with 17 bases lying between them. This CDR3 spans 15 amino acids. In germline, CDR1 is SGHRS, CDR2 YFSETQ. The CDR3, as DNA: TGCGCCAGCAGGTGGGGGACATCGGAGGCCTACGAGCAGTACTTC. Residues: CASRWGTSEAYEQYF.

The CDR3 region has the DNA TGTGCCAGCAGCTTAAGCGGGAGCTCCTACAATGAGCAGTTCTTC. Translation gives CASSLSGSSYNEQFF. The chain carries TRBV7-2 and TRBJ2-1; 8 bases match TRBD2. There are 15 residues in the CDR3. The junction had 0 bases not matched to a gene; V was cut back by 2 bases and J by 0 bases. Germline CDR1 is SGHTA and CDR2 is FQGNSA.

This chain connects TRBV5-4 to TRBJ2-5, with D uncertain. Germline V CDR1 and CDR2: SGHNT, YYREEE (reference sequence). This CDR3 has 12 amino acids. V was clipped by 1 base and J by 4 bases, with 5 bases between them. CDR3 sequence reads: CASSLPGETQYF. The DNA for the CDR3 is TGTGCCAGCAGCTTGCCGGGAGAGACCCAGTACTTC.

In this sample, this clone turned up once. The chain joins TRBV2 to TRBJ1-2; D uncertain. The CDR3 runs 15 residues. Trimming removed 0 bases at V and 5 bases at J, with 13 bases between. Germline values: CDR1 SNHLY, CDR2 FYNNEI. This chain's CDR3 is CASSEAGRRPYGYTF. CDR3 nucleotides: TGTGCCAGCAGTGAAGCGGGGAGACGGCCATATGGCTACACCTTC.

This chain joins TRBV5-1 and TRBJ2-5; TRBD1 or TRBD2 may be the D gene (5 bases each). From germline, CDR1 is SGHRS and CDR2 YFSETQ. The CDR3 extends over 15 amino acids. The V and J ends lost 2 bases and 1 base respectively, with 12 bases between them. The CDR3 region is CASSFYNGAQETQYF. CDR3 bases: TGCGCCAGCAGCTTTTACAACGGGGCCCAAGAGACCCAGTACTTC.

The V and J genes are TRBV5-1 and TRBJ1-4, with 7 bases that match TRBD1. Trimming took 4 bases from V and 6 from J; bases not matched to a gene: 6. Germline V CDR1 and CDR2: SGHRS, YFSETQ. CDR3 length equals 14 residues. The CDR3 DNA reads TGCGCCAGCAGCCCCAGGGGGGCGGATGAAAAACTGTTTTTT. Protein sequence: CASSPRGADEKLFF.

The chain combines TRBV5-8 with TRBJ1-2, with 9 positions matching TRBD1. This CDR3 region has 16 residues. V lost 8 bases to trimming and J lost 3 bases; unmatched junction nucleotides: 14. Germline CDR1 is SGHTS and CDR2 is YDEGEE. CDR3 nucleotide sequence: TGTGCCAGTACCCCCCGGTATCGGACAGGGGACTATGGCTACACCTTC. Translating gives CASTPRYRTGDYGYTF.

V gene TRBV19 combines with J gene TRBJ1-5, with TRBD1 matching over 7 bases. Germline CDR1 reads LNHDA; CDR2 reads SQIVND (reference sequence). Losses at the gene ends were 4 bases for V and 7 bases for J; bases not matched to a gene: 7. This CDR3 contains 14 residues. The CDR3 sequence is CASSTHRGGQPQHF. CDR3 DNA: TGTGCCAGTAGTACACACAGGGGAGGGCAGCCCCAGCATTTT.

The CDR3, as DNA: TGTGCCAGTAGTATTGGGGGGGAGAGGTTTGGTGAGCAGTTCTTC. Translating it yields CASSIGGERFGEQFF. The chain carries TRBV19 and TRBJ2-1; TRBD2 aligns across 7 bases. The CDR3 loop spans 15 amino acids. J was trimmed by 9 bases and V by 3 bases; bases with no gene match: 11. The V gene's germline CDR1 is LNHDA and CDR2 SQIVND (reference sequence).

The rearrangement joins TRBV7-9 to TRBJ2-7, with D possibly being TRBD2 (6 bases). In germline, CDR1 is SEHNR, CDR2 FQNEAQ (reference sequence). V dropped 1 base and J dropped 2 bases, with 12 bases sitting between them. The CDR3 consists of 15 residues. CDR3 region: CASSLGGDLAYEQYF. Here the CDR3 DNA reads TGTGCCAGCAGCTTAGGGGGGGATTTAGCCTACGAGCAGTACTTC.

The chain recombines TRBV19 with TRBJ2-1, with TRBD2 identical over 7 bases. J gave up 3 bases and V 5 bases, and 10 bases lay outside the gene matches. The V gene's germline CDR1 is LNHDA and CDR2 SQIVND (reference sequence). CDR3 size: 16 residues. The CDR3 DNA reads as TGTGCCAGTAGTCGGGGGGTCGGGGTCGACTACAATGAGCAGTTCTTC. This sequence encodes CASSRGVGVDYNEQFF.

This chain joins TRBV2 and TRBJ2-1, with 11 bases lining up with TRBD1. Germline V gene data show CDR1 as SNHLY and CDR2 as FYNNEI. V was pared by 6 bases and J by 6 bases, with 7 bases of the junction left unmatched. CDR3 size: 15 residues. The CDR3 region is CASRGTGGLGNEQFF. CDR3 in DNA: TGTGCCAGCAGGGGGACAGGGGGACTTGGCAATGAGCAGTTCTTC.

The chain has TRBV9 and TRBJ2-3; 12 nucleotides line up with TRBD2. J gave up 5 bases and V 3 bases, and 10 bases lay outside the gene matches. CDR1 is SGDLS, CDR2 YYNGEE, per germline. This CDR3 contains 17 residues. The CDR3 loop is CASSGFTSSGRGDTQYF. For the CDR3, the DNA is TGTGCCAGCAGCGGTTTTACGTCTAGCGGGAGGGGAGATACGCAGTATTTT. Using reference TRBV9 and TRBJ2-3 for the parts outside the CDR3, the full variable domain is DSGVTQTPKHLITATGQRVTLRCSPRSGDLSVYWYQQSLDQGLQFLIQYYNGEERAKGNILERFSAQQFPDLHSELNLSSLELGDSALYFCASSGFTSSGRGDTQYFGPGTRLTVL.

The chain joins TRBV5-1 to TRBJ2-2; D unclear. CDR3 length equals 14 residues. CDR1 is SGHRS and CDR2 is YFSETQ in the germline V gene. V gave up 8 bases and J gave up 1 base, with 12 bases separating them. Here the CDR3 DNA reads TGCGCCAGTACGGCTACCCAGAACACCGGGGAGCTGTTTTTT. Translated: CASTATQNTGELFF.

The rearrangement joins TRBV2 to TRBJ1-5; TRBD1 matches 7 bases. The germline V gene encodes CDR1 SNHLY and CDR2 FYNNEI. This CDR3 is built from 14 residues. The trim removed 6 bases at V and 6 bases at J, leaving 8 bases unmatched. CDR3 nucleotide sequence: TGTGCCAGCAGGCTAGGTACAGGGGCTCAGCCCCAGCATTTT. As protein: CASRLGTGAQPQHF.

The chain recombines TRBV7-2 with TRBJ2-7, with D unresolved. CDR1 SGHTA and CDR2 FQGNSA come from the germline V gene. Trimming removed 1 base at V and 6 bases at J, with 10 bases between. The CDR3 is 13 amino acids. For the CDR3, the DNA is TGTGCCAGCAGCTTAGTAGTAGGTCGCGAGCAGTACTTC. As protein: CASSLVVGREQYF.

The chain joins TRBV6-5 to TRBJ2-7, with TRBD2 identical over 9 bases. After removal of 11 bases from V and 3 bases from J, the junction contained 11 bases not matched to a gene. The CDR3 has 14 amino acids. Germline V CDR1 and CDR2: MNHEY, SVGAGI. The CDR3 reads CAGRERLAVYEQYF. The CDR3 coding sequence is TGTGCCGGCCGAGAACGACTAGCGGTCTACGAGCAGTACTTC.

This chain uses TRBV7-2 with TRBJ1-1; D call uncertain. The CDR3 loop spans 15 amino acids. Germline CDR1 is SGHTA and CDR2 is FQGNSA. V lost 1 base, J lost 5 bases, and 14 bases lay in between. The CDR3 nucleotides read TGTGCCAGCAGCTTAGGATGGGTTGGCGGGACTGAAGCTTTCTTT. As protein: CASSLGWVGGTEAFF.

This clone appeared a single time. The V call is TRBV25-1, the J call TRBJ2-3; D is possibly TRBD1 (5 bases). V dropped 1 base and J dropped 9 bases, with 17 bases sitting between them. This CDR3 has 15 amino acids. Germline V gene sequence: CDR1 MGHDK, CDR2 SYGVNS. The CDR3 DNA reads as TGTGCCAGCAGTGAATGGGGCAGAGAACAAGGCACGCAGTATTTT. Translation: CASSEWGREQGTQYF.

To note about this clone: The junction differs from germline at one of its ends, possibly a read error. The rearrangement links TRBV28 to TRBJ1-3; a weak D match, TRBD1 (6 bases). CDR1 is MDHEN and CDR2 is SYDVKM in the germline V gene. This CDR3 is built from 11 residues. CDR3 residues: CASRTRGGQHF. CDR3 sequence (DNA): TGTGCCAGCAGGACTCGAGGGGGTCAACATTTT.

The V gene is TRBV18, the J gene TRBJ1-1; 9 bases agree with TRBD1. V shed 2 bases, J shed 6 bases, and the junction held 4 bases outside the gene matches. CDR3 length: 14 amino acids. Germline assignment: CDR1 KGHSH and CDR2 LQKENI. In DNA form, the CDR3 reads TGTGCCAGCTCACCAATAACAGGGGGCTCTGAAGCTTTCTTT. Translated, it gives CASSPITGGSEAFF.